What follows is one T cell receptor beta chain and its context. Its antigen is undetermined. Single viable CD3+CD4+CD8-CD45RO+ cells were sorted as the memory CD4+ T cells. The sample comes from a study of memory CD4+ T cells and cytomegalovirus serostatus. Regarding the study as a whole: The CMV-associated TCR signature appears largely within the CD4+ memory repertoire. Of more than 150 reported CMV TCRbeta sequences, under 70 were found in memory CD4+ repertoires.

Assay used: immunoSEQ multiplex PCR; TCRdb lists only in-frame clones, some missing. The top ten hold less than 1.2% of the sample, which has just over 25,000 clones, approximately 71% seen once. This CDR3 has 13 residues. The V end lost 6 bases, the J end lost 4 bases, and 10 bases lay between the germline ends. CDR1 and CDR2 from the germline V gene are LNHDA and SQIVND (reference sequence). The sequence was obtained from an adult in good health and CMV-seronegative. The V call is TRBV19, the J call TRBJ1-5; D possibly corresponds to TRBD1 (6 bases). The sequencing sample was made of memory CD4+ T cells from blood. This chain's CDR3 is CASSGQINQPQHF. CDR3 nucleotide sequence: TGTGCCAGTAGCGGACAGATAAATCAGCCCCAGCATTTT. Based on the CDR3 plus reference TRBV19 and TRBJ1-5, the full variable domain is DGGITQSPKYLFRKEGQNVTLSCEQNLNHDAMYWYRQDPGQGLRLIYYSQIVNDFQKGDIAEGYSVSREKKESFPLTVTSAQKNPTAFYLCASSGQINQPQHFGDGTRLSIL.